The clone carrying this T cell receptor (beta chain) was seen once. Per the germline V gene, CDR1 is LGHNA and CDR2 is YNFKEQ. The length of the CDR3 is 19 residues. The J segment lost 1 base and the V segment lost 0 bases, leaving 9 bases of the junction unmatched. The source of the sample is a study of blood T cell repertoires in COVID-19. Libraries were prepared by immunoSEQ multiplex PCR; TCRdb keeps only in-frame clonotypes and omits some of them. The sample shows about 66,000 clones, around 88% of them seen only once. The receptor was isolated from a woman aged 70 to 79 with acute or convalescent COVID-19. Specimen: peripheral blood. This chain uses TRBV4-2 with TRBJ1-5; TRBD1 aligns across 10 bases. CDR3 in DNA: TGTGCCAGCAGCCAAGATCTCGACAGGGGGCCTATGAGCAATCAGCCCCAGCATTTT. This translates into CASSQDLDRGPMSNQPQHF.